The rows below give T cell receptor beta chains drawn from one sample of a study of tumor-infiltrating lymphocytes in primary liver carcinoma. TCRdb fed the multiplex PCR reads into MiXCR, producing one record per CDR3 protein. Found here are 55,000 to 70,000 distinct CDR3 sequences, 65% to 80% of them singletons; the top ten hold roughly three fifths. Sequencing was done on a sample of liver tumor tissue from sampling region 2. The receptors were sampled from a man between 40 and 49 years old with primary liver carcinoma and hepatitis B virus infection. The CDR3 runs from the conserved cysteine through the conserved F or W. Size is omitted from some rows. Given values are once, few, many or a class for expanded clones.

clone_size	cdr3_length	v_call	j_call	cdr3_aa
once	19	TRBV11-1	TRBJ2-3	CASSSGGSSAGARTNTQYF
many	16	TRBV5-1	TRBJ2-2	CASSLGTGANTGELFF
-	14	TRBV20-1	TRBJ1-4	CSTRGHRQNEKLFF
-	16	TRBV4-1	TRBJ2-7	CASSQSLVEALYDQYF
-	14	TRBV5-5	TRBJ2-2	CASSLDPATGELFF
few	16	TRBV4-1	TRBJ2-5	CASSQGPTGGLETQYF
-	15	TRBV11-2	TRBJ2-2	CASSLDDSPTGGLFF
-	15	TRBV25-1	TRBJ2-1	CTSSGKDRPIDEQFF
once	16	TRBV11-2	TRBJ1-4	CASGKAPGGTIEKLLF
-	16	TRBV4-2	TRBJ1-5	CASSQGGGQAGQPQHF
-	11	TRBV5-6	TRBJ2-7	CASSYEDEQCF
many	16	TRBV7-3	TRBJ2-1	CASSIGLAALGDEQFF
-	16	TRBV29-1	TRBJ2-3	CGVATSSSEWAVTQYF
many	15	TRBV11-2	TRBJ2-5	CASSRWTGPAETQYF
-	16	TRBV5-1	TRBJ1-1	CASNLFFRETDTEAFF
-	15	TRBV6-5	TRBJ2-7	CATIRRGIYDYEQYF
many	16	TRBV6-2/TRBV6-3	TRBJ2-7	CASSPQSGRADYEQYF
-	15	TRBV11-2	TRBJ2-7	CVSSLRWTGENGQYF
-	16	TRBV11-2	TRBJ2-5	CASSQAPGGGKEIQYF
few	15	TRBV29-1	TRBJ2-1	CSVDPSGSSYNEQFF
-	14	TRBV6-5	TRBJ2-6	CASNSVAGANVLTF
-	14	TRBV29-1	TRBJ2-3	CSVVLGRGTDTQYF
-	14	TRBV11-2	TRBJ2-1	CVSSIGAAHNEQFF
once	13	TRBV11-2	TRBJ2-2	CASKRAGTGELFF
few	14	TRBV29-1	TRBJ2-5	CSVTDPDTQETQYF
many	15	TRBV5-4	TRBJ2-3	CASSPRQGATDTQYF
-	11	TRBV29-1	TRBJ2-2	CSVMYTGELFF
-	12	TRBV7-9	TRBJ2-5	CVSGRGLETQYF
-	15	TRBV6-1	TRBJ2-1	CTSSEEVGGYNEQFF
few	17	TRBV4-2	TRBJ2-1	CASSQEPGLAGDNEQFF
-	14	TRBV6-6	TRBJ2-3	CASWSTGGGDTQYF
few	14	TRBV6-2/TRBV6-3	TRBJ1-1	CASSYPELNIEAFF
few	14	TRBV11-3	TRBJ2-1	CASSSGYSYNEQFF
once	14	TRBV11-2	TRBJ2-1	CSSSLCRLVSEQFF
many	12	TRBV29-1	TRBJ1-2	CSVGAGNYGYTF
-	13	TRBV24-1	TRBJ2-7	CGTGPGSSYEQYF
once	15	TRBV7-9	TRBJ2-5	CTSILALDNLETQYF
-	15	TRBV11-2	TRBJ2-7	CASSSLAGTSLVQYF
-	14	TRBV6-6	TRBJ2-6	CTSSGTWTLNVLTF
once	16	TRBV5-5	TRBJ1-2	CASSPHLDRTNYDYTF
many	16	TRBV5-4	TRBJ1-2	CASSLRRGTDGYGYTF
-	15	TRBV11-3	TRBJ1-5	CSGRLDLGVAQPQHF
-	15	TRBV6-1	TRBJ2-7	CASSLGDNSYYEQYF
few	20	TRBV11-2	TRBJ2-7	CASSLREGRTSGLSAYEQYF
-	15	TRBV11-2	TRBJ2-3	CASSMLQGRPDTQCF
-	16	TRBV6-5	TRBJ2-4	CAGSYGGGSAKNIQYF
-	14	TRBV12-3/TRBV12-4	TRBJ1-5	CTSSSALGGSAQHF
-	19	TRBV4-2	TRBJ1-5	CATSQGEGTGQLSNQPQHF
-	11	TRBV11-2	TRBJ2-7	CASKADYEQYF
-	16	TRBV10-2	TRBJ2-7	CASGESAPRTGDEQYF
-	13	TRBV29-1	TRBJ2-2	CSVEIASTGELFF
-	15	TRBV29-1	TRBJ1-1	CSVGGGWDMNTEAFF
many	17	TRBV24-1	TRBJ2-5	CAASDSGTSGAQETQYF